This note documents a single T cell receptor (beta chain) sequence. These data originate in a study of blood T cell repertoires in COVID-19. The wider study: T cells, B-cell-depleted T cells, or PBMCs provided the cDNA or gDNA that served as material.

The ends lost 8 bases at V and 5 bases at J; junction bases unmatched: 7. There are 14 residues in the CDR3. In germline, CDR1 is SNHLY, CDR2 FYNNEI. The repertoire was sequenced with immunoSEQ multiplex PCR; TCRdb's copy has only in-frame clones and lacks some. This table holds around 94,000 clones, 86% found once. This receptor was taken from a man older than 75 with acute or convalescent COVID-19. The sequenced material came from peripheral blood. The chain links TRBV2 to TRBJ2-7, with 12 bases lining up with TRBD1. CDR3 sequence reads: CASGGQGAIDEQYF. CDR3 bases: TGTGCCAGCGGGGGACAGGGGGCTATAGACGAGCAGTACTTC.